The present T cell receptor beta chain was sequenced within a study of blood T cell repertoires in COVID-19. Study-level background: Spain, Italy and the United States supplied samples that represented acute and convalescent COVID-19. Sources were T cells, B-cell-depleted T cells, or PBMCs; the material itself was cDNA or gDNA.

As originally analysed: Amplification of reference gene primers was used by the study to estimate nucleated cell counts. TCRdb's table, derived via immunoSEQ multiplex PCR, lists solely in-frame clones and lacks some. D and trimming were read from the DNA, whereas the V and J calls and clone size are those reported in that table. The repertoire consists of 55,000 to 85,000 clones, with 88% occurring once and the leading ten covering 4% to 5.5%. V was clipped by 3 bases and J by 0 bases, with 9 bases between them. This CDR3 comprises 15 residues. Germline V lookup: CDR1 SGDLS, CDR2 YYNGEE. What was sequenced was peripheral blood. This TCR was recovered from a human donor in a cohort sampled during active COVID-19. The chain is built from TRBV9 and TRBJ1-4; a possible D gene is TRBD1 (5 bases). The CDR3 bases are TGTGCCAGCAGCGGATCAGGGACAACTAATGAAAAACTGTTTTTT. Translation gives CASSGSGTTNEKLFF.